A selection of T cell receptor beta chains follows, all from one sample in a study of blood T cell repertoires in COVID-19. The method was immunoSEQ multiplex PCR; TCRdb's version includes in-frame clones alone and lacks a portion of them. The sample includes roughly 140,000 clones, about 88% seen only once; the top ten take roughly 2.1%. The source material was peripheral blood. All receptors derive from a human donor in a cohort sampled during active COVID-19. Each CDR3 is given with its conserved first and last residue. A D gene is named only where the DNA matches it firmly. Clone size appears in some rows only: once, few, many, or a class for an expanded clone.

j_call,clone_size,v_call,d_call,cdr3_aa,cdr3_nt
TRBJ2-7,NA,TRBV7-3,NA,CASSLNSGAYEQYF,TGTGCCAGCAGCTTAAATAGCGGAGCTTACGAGCAGTACTTC
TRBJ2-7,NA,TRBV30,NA,CAWDRSYRSYEQYF,TGTGCCTGGGACAGGTCGTACCGCTCCTACGAGCAGTACTTC
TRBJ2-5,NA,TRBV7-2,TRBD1,CASSPKRGTGNQETQYF,TGTGCCAGCAGCCCTAAACGCGGGACAGGGAATCAAGAGACCCAGTACTTC
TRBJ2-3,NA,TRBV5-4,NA,CASSFREFTDTQYF,TGTGCCAGCAGCTTTCGAGAGTTCACAGATACGCAGTATTTT
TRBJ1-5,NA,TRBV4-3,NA,CASKRNLNSNQPQHF,TGCGCCAGCAAGCGTAATTTGAATAGCAATCAGCCCCAGCATTTT
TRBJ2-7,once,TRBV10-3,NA,CAISGGQTYEQYF,TGTGCCATCAGTGGCGGACAGACCTACGAGCAGTACTTC
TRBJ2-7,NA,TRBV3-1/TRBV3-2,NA,CASSLYAYEQYF,TGTGCCAGCAGCTTGTATGCCTACGAGCAGTACTTC
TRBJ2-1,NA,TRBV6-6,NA,CASSYATGHYNEQFF,TGTGCCAGCAGTTACGCGACAGGACACTACAATGAGCAGTTCTTC
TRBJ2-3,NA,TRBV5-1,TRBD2,CASSLTSGRTDTQYF,TGCGCCAGCAGCTTGACTAGCGGGAGGACAGATACGCAGTATTTT
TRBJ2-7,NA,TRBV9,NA,CASSVGTDRAYEQYF,TGTGCCAGCAGCGTAGGGACAGACAGAGCCTACGAGCAGTACTTC
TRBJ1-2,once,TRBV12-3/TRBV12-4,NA,CASTPAADYGYTF,TGTGCCAGCACGCCAGCCGCGGACTATGGCTACACCTTC
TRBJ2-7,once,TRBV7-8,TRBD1,CASSLNPGQGKYF,TGTGCCAGCAGCTTAAATCCGGGACAGGGGAAATACTTC
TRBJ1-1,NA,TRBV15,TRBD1,CATSRGGTANTEAFF,TGTGCCACCAGCAGAGGCGGGACAGCGAACACTGAAGCTTTCTTT
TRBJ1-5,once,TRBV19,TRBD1,CASRDRGVFGGNQPQHF,TGTGCCAGCCGGGACAGGGGTGTTTTCGGCGGCAATCAGCCCCAGCATTTT
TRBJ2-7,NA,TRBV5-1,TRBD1,CASMIRTGALAEQYF,TGCGCCAGCATGATCCGAACAGGGGCGCTCGCCGAGCAGTACTTC
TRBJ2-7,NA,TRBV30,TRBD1,CAWRYGQGTNEQYF,TGTGCCTGGAGGTACGGACAGGGGACCAACGAGCAGTACTTC
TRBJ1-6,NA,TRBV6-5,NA,CASSYGRGRSPLHF,TGTGCCAGCAGTTACGGTAGGGGTAGGTCACCCCTCCACTTT
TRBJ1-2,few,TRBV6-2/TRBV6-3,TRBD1,CASSYSTATNRGGYGYTF,TGTGCCAGCAGTTACTCGACGGCGACTAACAGGGGCGGCTATGGCTACACCTTC
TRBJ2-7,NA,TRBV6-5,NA,CASRRHNTREYF,TGTGCCAGCAGACGCCATAACACCCGGGAGTACTTC
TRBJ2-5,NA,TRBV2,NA,CASSVQQETQYF,TGTGCCAGCAGTGTACAGCAAGAGACCCAGTACTTC
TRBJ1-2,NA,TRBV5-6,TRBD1,CASSSRPGTGGNGYTF,TGTGCCAGCAGCTCACGACCCGGGACAGGGGGCAATGGCTACACCTTC
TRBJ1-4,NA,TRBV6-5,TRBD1,CASRQGARSREKLFF,TGTGCCAGCAGACAGGGGGCGCGGAGTAGGGAAAAACTGTTTTTT
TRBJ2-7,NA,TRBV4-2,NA,CASSQVLGRSEQYF,TGTGCCAGCAGCCAAGTACTGGGGCGGTCCGAGCAGTACTTC
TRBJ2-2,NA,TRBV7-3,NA,CASSFSRNTGELFF,TGTGCCAGCAGCTTTTCCAGGAACACCGGGGAGCTGTTTTTT
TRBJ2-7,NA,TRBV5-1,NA,CASSPSQAPSGEQYF,TGCGCCAGCAGCCCCTCACAGGCGCCCTCGGGCGAGCAGTACTTC
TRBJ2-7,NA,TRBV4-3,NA,CASSGRRGSEQYF,TGCGCCAGCAGCGGCAGGAGAGGGTCCGAGCAGTACTTC
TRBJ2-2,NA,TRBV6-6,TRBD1,CASTTGGVTGELFF,TGTGCCAGCACAACAGGGGGCGTCACCGGGGAGCTGTTTTTT
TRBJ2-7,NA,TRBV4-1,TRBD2,CASSLGLAGGLYEQYF,TGCGCCAGCAGCCTAGGACTAGCGGGAGGACTCTACGAGCAGTACTTC
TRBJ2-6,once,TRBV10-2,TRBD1,CASRTGALSGANVLTF,TGCGCCAGCAGGACAGGGGCATTATCTGGGGCCAACGTCCTGACTTTC
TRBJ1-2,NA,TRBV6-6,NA,CASSYQTLGGYTF,TGTGCCAGCAGTTATCAGACTTTGGGTGGCTACACCTTC
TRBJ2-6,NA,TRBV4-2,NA,CASSQERGNSGANVLTF,TGTGCCAGCAGCCAAGAACGAGGGAACTCTGGGGCCAACGTCCTGACTTTC
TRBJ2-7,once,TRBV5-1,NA,CASSPGHGPEPYEQYF,TGCGCCAGCAGCCCAGGACACGGGCCGGAGCCCTACGAGCAGTACTTC
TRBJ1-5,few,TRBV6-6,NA,CASTGGQLEAQHF,TGTGCCAGCACCGGGGGGCAGTTGGAAGCCCAGCATTTT
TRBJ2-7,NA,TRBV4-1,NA,CASSLYDRESSYEQYF,TGCGCCAGCAGCCTCTACGATCGGGAGAGCTCCTACGAGCAGTACTTC
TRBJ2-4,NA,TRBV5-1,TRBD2,CASSRGLAVSGNIQYF,TGCGCCAGCAGCAGGGGACTAGCGGTCTCAGGGAACATTCAGTACTTC
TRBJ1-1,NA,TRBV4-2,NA,CASSQEGLRNTEAFF,TGTGCCAGCAGCCAAGAAGGACTCAGGAACACTGAAGCTTTCTTT
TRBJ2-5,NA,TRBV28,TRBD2,CASTRGGRETQYF,TGTGCCAGCACTCGGGGAGGGAGAGAGACCCAGTACTTC
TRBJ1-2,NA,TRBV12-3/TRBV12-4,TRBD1,CASNTGVKGGYTF,TGTGCCAGCAACACAGGGGTCAAAGGAGGCTACACCTTC
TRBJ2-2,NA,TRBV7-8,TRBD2,CASSLGAGGYTGELFF,TGTGCCAGCAGCTTAGGAGCGGGGGGCTACACCGGGGAGCTGTTTTTT
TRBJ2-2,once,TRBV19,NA,CASSAGQKSGELFF,TGTGCCAGTAGTGCGGGACAGAAAAGTGGGGAGCTGTTTTTT
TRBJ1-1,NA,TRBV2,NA,CASREDSIEAFF,TGTGCCAGCAGAGAAGACAGCATTGAAGCTTTCTTT
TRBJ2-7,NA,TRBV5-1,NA,CASSLRHGEDEQYF,TGCGCCAGCAGCTTACGGCACGGGGAGGACGAGCAGTACTTC
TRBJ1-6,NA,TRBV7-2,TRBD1,CASSPRTGGAPYNSPLHF,TGTGCCAGCAGCCCTCGGACAGGGGGAGCCCCATATAATTCACCCCTCCACTTT
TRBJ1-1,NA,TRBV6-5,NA,CASSFHRQADTEAFF,TGTGCCAGCAGTTTCCACAGGCAGGCGGACACTGAAGCTTTCTTT
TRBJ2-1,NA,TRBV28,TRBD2,CASRPAGAAYNEQFF,TGTGCCAGCAGACCAGCGGGAGCAGCCTACAATGAGCAGTTCTTC
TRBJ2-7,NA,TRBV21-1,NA,CASNSGGERSYEQYF,TGTGCCAGCAACTCTGGAGGGGAGCGCTCCTACGAGCAGTACTTC
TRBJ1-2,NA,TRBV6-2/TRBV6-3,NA,CASSYSGGAPRGYTF,TGTGCCAGCAGTTACTCAGGAGGCGCTCCCAGGGGCTACACCTTC